This entry lists 9 T cell receptor beta chains sequenced from one sample in a study of cytomegalovirus exposure and HLA in healthy donors. Use of 60 Vbeta and 13 Jbeta primers characterized the PCR. Only in-frame clones appear in the TCRdb table, and some are missing; sequencing was by immunoSEQ multiplex PCR. The top ten hold 4% to 6.5% of the sample, which has under 150,000 clones, just under 90% seen once. Sequenced input: PBMCs. The origin of the receptors is a woman between 25 and 40 years old in good health and CMV-seronegative.

The chain recombines TRBV4-1 with TRBJ1-2, with 8 bases matching TRBD1. This CDR3 spans 16 amino acids. With 5 bases clipped from V and 2 bases from J, the junction kept 10 bases outside the gene matches. Germline V gene sequence: CDR1 MGHRA, CDR2 YSYEKL. This chain's CDR3 is CASSYPGGPRNYGYTF. The CDR3 nucleotides are TGCGCCAGCAGCTACCCAGGGGGCCCAAGAAACTATGGCTACACCTTC.

This CDR3 reads CASSYGGLPYEQYF. CDR3 nucleotide sequence: TGTGCCAGCAGTTACGGCGGGTTGCCCTACGAGCAGTACTTC. This sequence joins TRBV6-5 and TRBJ2-7, with TRBD2 as a possible D gene (5 bases). Between the trimmed V and J ends, which lost 2 bases and 2 bases, there was a span of 10 bases. From germline, CDR1 is MNHEY and CDR2 SVGAGI. The CDR3 is made up of 14 amino acids.

This clone was found a few times. This chain links TRBV7-3 with TRBJ2-2, with 7 bases fitting TRBD2. Germline assignment: CDR1 SGHTA and CDR2 FQGTGA. This CDR3 has 14 residues. The V gene end was trimmed by 2 bases and the J gene end by 5 bases; junction bases not matched to a gene: 2. CDR3 residues: CASSLAGDTGELFF. CDR3 DNA: TGTGCCAGCAGCTTAGCGGGGGATACCGGGGAGCTGTTTTTT.

This clone was observed a handful of times. The genes are TRBV7-9 and TRBJ1-5; D is undetermined. Trimming shortened V by 5 bases and J by 4 bases, and 12 bases separated the two germline ends. Germline V gives CDR1 SEHNR, CDR2 FQNEAQ (reference sequence). The CDR3 is 14 residues long. CDR3 in DNA: TGTGCCAGCAGCCTCGGGGATTATAATCAGCCCCAGCATTTT. Translation gives CASSLGDYNQPQHF. Combining the CDR3 with reference TRBV7-9 and TRBJ1-5 gives the whole variable domain DTGVSQNPRHKITKRGQNVTFRCDPISEHNRLYWYRQTLGQGPEFLTYFQNEAQLEKSRLLSDRFSAERPKGSFSTLEIQRTEQGDSAMYLCASSLGDYNQPQHFGDGTRLSIL.

This clone is a singleton in its sample. The chain is built from TRBV7-6 and TRBJ2-5, with 9 bases lining up with TRBD2. The CDR3 is made up of 19 amino acids. Germline trimming cut 3 bases from V and 2 bases from J; bases unmatched to any gene: 16. From germline, CDR1 is SGHVS and CDR2 FNYEAQ. This chain's CDR3 is CASSLKGRASGVWQETQYF. The CDR3 nucleotides are TGTGCCAGCAGCTTGAAGGGTAGGGCTAGCGGGGTTTGGCAAGAGACCCAGTACTTC.

CDR3 amino acids: CASSYQHRGEQYF. The CDR3 DNA reads TGTGCCAGCAGTTACCAACACAGGGGCGAGCAGTACTTC. The chain joins TRBV6-5 to TRBJ2-7; TRBD1 aligns across 7 bases. The CDR3 length is 13 residues. Per the germline V gene, CDR1 is MNHEY and CDR2 is SVGAGI. The junction had 4 bases not matched to a gene; V was cut back by 2 bases and J by 6 bases.

The chain joins TRBV27 to TRBJ2-7; 9 bases line up with TRBD1. CDR1 and CDR2 (germline): MNHEY, SMNVEV (reference sequence). V shed 4 bases and J 2 bases; nucleotides not matched to a gene: 12. The CDR3 has 17 amino acids. CDR3 sequence (DNA): TGTGCCAGCAGTTCGCATACCGGGACAGGGAGACCCTACGAGCAGTACTTC. It specifies CASSSHTGTGRPYEQYF.

The CDR3, as DNA: TGTGCCAGCAGCCCAGGGCGCGGCTACGAGCAGTACTTC. It codes for CASSPGRGYEQYF. The chain has TRBV7-9 and TRBJ2-7, with D possibly being TRBD1 (5 bases). Trimming removed 5 bases from V and 3 bases from J, with 11 bases in between. The CDR3 is 13 residues long. Germline loops: CDR1 SEHNR, CDR2 FQNEAQ (reference sequence).

By sample fraction, this clone is large. V and J are TRBV25-1 and TRBJ2-3; 7 bases line up with TRBD2. There are 12 residues in the CDR3. V dropped 6 bases and J dropped 10; count of bases not matched to a gene: 7. The V gene's germline CDR1 is MGHDK and CDR2 SYGVNS. CDR3 residues: CASRESTSAQYF. CDR3 DNA: TGTGCCAGCAGGGAAAGCACTAGCGCGCAGTATTTT.